Each of the 30 T cell receptor beta chains below was sequenced from the same sample in a study of shared clonotypes between healthy human individuals. Sequenced by immunoSEQ multiplex PCR; TCRdb stores in-frame clones only, minus some. This table holds around 2.1 million clones, approximately 94% found once. The sequencing input was naive CD4+ T cells sorted from blood. Indicated subset: CD45RA+ positively selected. Source of these receptors: a man younger than 35 in good health.

This clone was recorded only once. The sample contains more than one DNA sequence encoding this CDR3. This rearrangement joins TRBV4-1 to TRBJ1-1, with D possibly being TRBD1 (5 bases). The germline gives CDR1 MGHRA, CDR2 YSYEKL. V was pared by 3 bases and J by 0 bases, with 8 bases between. The CDR3 is 14 residues long. The CDR3 loop is CASSQTTVNTEAFF. DNA of the CDR3: TGCGCCAGCAGCCAGACGACAGTGAACACTGAAGCTTTCTTT.

This chain joins TRBV19 and TRBJ1-2; weak D call: TRBD1 (6 bases). The V and J ends lost 7 bases and 2 bases respectively, with 14 bases between them. This CDR3 spans 14 amino acids. The germline gives CDR1 LNHDA, CDR2 SQIVND (reference sequence). The chain's CDR3 is CASNLGQGNYGYTF. In nucleotides, the CDR3 is TGTGCCAGTAACCTAGGGCAGGGGAACTATGGCTACACCTTC.

The chain carries TRBV7-9 and TRBJ1-5; D gene unclear. Germline values: CDR1 SEHNR, CDR2 FQNEAQ (reference sequence). The CDR3 contains 13 residues. With 0 bases removed from V and 8 bases from J, the gap between germline ends came to 8 bases. The CDR3 loop is CASSLAIGEPQHF. Here the CDR3 DNA reads TGTGCCAGCAGCTTAGCCATCGGCGAGCCCCAGCATTTT.

This chain connects TRBV7-9 to TRBJ1-1, with a possible D match to TRBD1 (5 bases). CDR3 size: 12 residues. Per germline, CDR1 SEHNR and CDR2 FQNEAQ (reference sequence). Trimming took off 1 base at V and 7 bases at J, with 7 bases between the two ends. CDR3 DNA: TGTGCCAGCAGCTTAGGGGACCTTGAAGCTTTCTTT. Translating it yields CASSLGDLEAFF.

This chain connects TRBV29-1 to TRBJ2-3; D possibly corresponds to TRBD2 (6 bases). The ends were cut back, 8 bases at V and 1 base at J, with 19 bases in the middle. There are 15 residues in the CDR3. CDR1 is SQVTM and CDR2 is ANQGSEA in the germline V gene. In nucleotides, the CDR3 is TGCAGCTCCCGGGCCGGAGGGAAAGGCACAGATACGCAGTATTTT. It is translated as CSSRAGGKGTDTQYF.

The V gene is TRBV28, the J gene TRBJ1-1; D not certain. The CDR3 extends over 13 amino acids. The V end was cut by 5 bases, the J end by 3 bases, with 10 bases between. Germline CDR1 reads MDHEN; CDR2 reads SYDVKM. The CDR3: CASSPWPDTEAFF. CDR3 nucleotides: TGTGCCAGCAGTCCCTGGCCAGACACTGAAGCTTTCTTT.

The chain is built from TRBV5-1 and TRBJ2-5, with 8 nucleotides matching TRBD1. The germline CDR1 and CDR2 sequences are SGHRS and YFSETQ. The CDR3 is 13 amino acids. The V gene end was trimmed by 3 bases and the J gene end by 8 bases; junction bases not matched to a gene: 6. The CDR3 here is CASSSDRGPTQYF. CDR3 coding DNA: TGCGCCAGCAGCTCAGACAGGGGCCCCACCCAGTACTTC.

The chain recombines TRBV14 with TRBJ2-2; maybe TRBD2 (7 bases). Germline V CDR1 and CDR2: SGHDN, FVKESK. The CDR3 runs to 16 residues. V was pared by 4 bases and J by 7 bases, with 19 bases between. The CDR3 here is CASSLSGGRDIGELFF. CDR3 in DNA: TGTGCCAGCAGCCTCTCGGGGGGCAGGGATATCGGGGAGCTGTTTTTT.

The CDR3 nucleotides are TGTGCCAGCTCACCACCGATAAGGGAGGGATCACCCCTCCACTTT. It translates to CASSPPIREGSPLHF. This rearrangement joins TRBV18 to TRBJ1-6; no definite D call. This CDR3 spans 15 amino acids. The germline CDR1 and CDR2 sequences are KGHSH and LQKENI. The V and J ends lost 0 bases and 10 bases respectively, with 13 bases between them.

A single count supports this clone. The rearrangement joins TRBV6-5 to TRBJ1-4; D ambiguous. Between the trimmed V and J ends, which lost 2 bases and 0 bases, there was a span of 7 bases. The V gene's germline CDR1 is MNHEY and CDR2 SVGAGI. CDR3 length: 15 amino acids. Written as DNA, the CDR3 is TGTGCCAGCAGTTACCGGCCCGCAACTAATGAAAAACTGTTTTTT. Its protein is CASSYRPATNEKLFF.

The DNA for the CDR3 is TGTGCCAGCAGTCAACTGATCTATGGCTACACCTTC. Amino acid sequence: CASSQLIYGYTF. This sequence joins TRBV28 and TRBJ1-2; D gene ambiguous. There are 12 residues in the CDR3. Trimming took 5 bases from V and 4 from J, leaving 8 bases between them. The germline V gene has CDR1 MDHEN and CDR2 SYDVKM.

V is TRBV7-9 and J is TRBJ2-3; 7 nucleotides agree with TRBD2. V lost 6 bases, J lost 4 bases, and 7 bases stayed unmatched. The CDR3 loop spans 14 amino acids. Germline loops: CDR1 SEHNR, CDR2 FQNEAQ (reference sequence). In DNA, the CDR3 is TGTGCCAGCAGGGCTAGCGGATTTTCAGATACGCAGTATTTT. Protein product: CASRASGFSDTQYF.

This clone occurred once. The chain links TRBV6-5 to TRBJ1-5, with 7 bases aligning to TRBD1. After removal of 5 bases from V and 2 bases from J, the junction contained 6 bases not matched to a gene. Germline lookup yields CDR1 MNHEY and CDR2 SVGAGI. This CDR3 region has 15 residues. The CDR3 region has the DNA TGTGCCAGCAGTGCCGGGACAGTAGGCAATCAGCCCCAGCATTTT. This encodes CASSAGTVGNQPQHF.

The chain combines TRBV27 with TRBJ2-7; 7 positions agree with TRBD1. The CDR3 loop spans 16 amino acids. The ends lost 8 bases at V and 7 bases at J; junction bases unmatched: 20. CDR1 MNHEY and CDR2 SMNVEV come from the germline V gene (reference sequence). The DNA of the CDR3 is TGTGCCAGCTCACCCGTTCCCCGGGGACAGCCTGAGGAGCAGTACTTC. This sequence encodes CASSPVPRGQPEEQYF.

The chain employs TRBV2 and TRBJ2-7; the match to TRBD1 covers 8 bases. Germline V gene data show CDR1 as SNHLY and CDR2 as FYNNEI. V lost 7 bases and J lost 1; bases outside the gene matches: 3. The CDR3 has 13 residues. DNA of the CDR3: TGTGCCAGCACACAGGGGGGATCCTACGAGCAGTACTTC. Encoded protein: CASTQGGSYEQYF.

This sequence joins TRBV30 and TRBJ1-1; 9 positions agree with TRBD1. V lost 1 base, J lost 4 bases, and 7 bases stayed unmatched. CDR3 size: 15 residues. CDR1 GTSNPN and CDR2 SVGIG come from the germline V gene (reference sequence). CDR3 sequence reads: CAWSDTGGGSTEAFF. The CDR3 region has the DNA TGTGCCTGGAGTGACACAGGGGGCGGGAGCACTGAAGCTTTCTTT.

The chain uses TRBV6-6 and TRBJ1-1; TRBD1 is a possible D gene (5 bases). The germline gives CDR1 MNHNY, CDR2 SVGAGI (reference sequence). The CDR3 totals 15 residues. V lost 5 bases and J lost 5, with 18 bases in between. CDR3 loop: CASSRQTGLVTEAFF. The CDR3 nucleotides are TGTGCCAGCAGTAGGCAAACAGGATTGGTAACTGAAGCTTTCTTT.

This clone was seen just once. V usage is TRBV2 and J usage is TRBJ2-7; 7 bases align to TRBD1. The CDR3 is 14 residues long. J gave up 6 bases and V 6 bases, and 11 bases lay outside the gene matches. Germline values: CDR1 SNHLY, CDR2 FYNNEI. In DNA, the CDR3 is TGTGCCAGCAGGGACGACAGGGTTCGATCCGAGCAGTACTTC. As protein: CASRDDRVRSEQYF.

This chain links TRBV27 with TRBJ2-7; D may correspond to TRBD1 or TRBD2 (5 bases each). Germline V gives CDR1 MNHEY, CDR2 SMNVEV (reference sequence). The V end was cut by 5 bases, the J end by 2 bases, with 25 bases between. The CDR3 runs 18 residues. In DNA, the CDR3 is TGTGCCAGCAGTCCTCTTCCTTCGACCGGGACGGCAACCTACGAGCAGTACTTC. Protein sequence: CASSPLPSTGTATYEQYF.

The chain couples TRBV11-3 to TRBJ2-5; D unresolved. The CDR3 runs 10 residues. Between the trimmed V and J ends, which lost 8 bases and 4 bases, there was a span of 5 bases. Germline V gene sequence: CDR1 SGHNT, CDR2 YENEEA. CDR3 loop: CASGPETQYF. DNA for the CDR3: TGTGCCAGCGGCCCAGAGACCCAGTACTTC.

This clone was observed once. The chain links TRBV18 to TRBJ2-7, with D perhaps matching TRBD1 (5 bases). Deletions cut 1 base from V and 2 bases from J, with 12 bases between. Germline V gene sequence: CDR1 KGHSH, CDR2 LQKENI. The CDR3 runs to 15 residues. The CDR3 protein is CASSPRLTDPYEQYF. For the CDR3, the DNA is TGTGCCAGCTCACCACGACTGACAGACCCCTACGAGCAGTACTTC.

The rearrangement joins TRBV6-1 to TRBJ1-2; 8 nucleotides align to TRBD1. The CDR3 extends over 14 amino acids. Germline assignment: CDR1 MNHNS and CDR2 SASEGT. The V segment lost 0 bases and the J segment 7 bases; nucleotides outside the gene matches: 4. In nucleotides, the CDR3 is TGTGCCAGCAGTGAAGCGGAGGACAGGGCTGGCTACACCTTC. Amino acid sequence: CASSEAEDRAGYTF.

The rearrangement links TRBV6-5 to TRBJ2-7; the match to TRBD2 covers 14 bases. This CDR3 spans 15 amino acids. CDR1 is MNHEY, CDR2 SVGAGI, per germline. V trimming: 5 bases; J trimming: 3 bases; junction bases outside the gene matches: 3. The CDR3 bases are TGTGCCAGCAGTGCCGGGACTAGCGGGAGCTACGAGCAGTACTTC. Its translation: CASSAGTSGSYEQYF.

The chain links TRBV28 to TRBJ1-4; no firm D call. The V end was cut by 4 bases, the J end by 0 bases, with 9 bases between. The CDR3 has 15 residues. Germline CDR1 and CDR2: MDHEN and SYDVKM. CDR3 bases: TGTGCCAGCAGTTCACCAGAAACAACTAATGAAAAACTGTTTTTT. Amino acid sequence: CASSSPETTNEKLFF.

The rearrangement uses TRBV28 and TRBJ1-2, with 8 positions matching TRBD1. From germline, CDR1 is MDHEN and CDR2 SYDVKM. Trimming took 5 bases from V and 8 from J; bases not matched to a gene: 7. The CDR3 has 13 amino acids. DNA of the CDR3: TGTGCCAGCAGTCTCAACAGGGGGGGCGGCTACACCTTC. This gives the protein CASSLNRGGGYTF.

This chain uses TRBV18 with TRBJ2-7, with 7 bases matching TRBD2. CDR1 KGHSH and CDR2 LQKENI come from the germline V gene. The V and J ends lost 6 bases and 3 bases, in that order; junction bases with no gene match: 5. The CDR3 runs 13 residues. DNA for the CDR3: TGTGCCAGCTCGCGGGAGCGGGACTACGAGCAGTACTTC. It is translated as CASSRERDYEQYF.

V is TRBV4-1 and J is TRBJ2-3; D gene uncertain. V was trimmed by 4 bases and J by 6 bases, leaving 11 bases between them. There are 13 residues in the CDR3. The germline V gene has CDR1 MGHRA and CDR2 YSYEKL. CDR3 region: CASSRGFSDTQYF. The CDR3 DNA reads TGCGCCAGCAGCCGCGGTTTCTCTGATACGCAGTATTTT.

V usage is TRBV7-9 and J usage is TRBJ2-4, with TRBD2 matching 9 bases. The V segment lost 5 bases and the J segment 6 bases; nucleotides outside the gene matches: 14. The CDR3 sequence is 17 residues long. CDR1 is SEHNR and CDR2 is FQNEAQ in the germline V gene (reference sequence). CDR3 protein: CASSPGPLASGINIQYF. DNA of the CDR3: TGTGCCAGCAGCCCTGGCCCTCTCGCTAGCGGGATAAACATTCAGTACTTC.

The CDR3, as DNA: TGTGCCAGCAGCCCTCGAATGGGCGGGGAGCAGTACTTC. Amino acid sequence: CASSPRMGGEQYF. The V and J genes are TRBV7-9 and TRBJ2-7, with D possibly being TRBD2 (5 bases). The CDR3 is 13 amino acids. CDR1 and CDR2 from the germline V gene are SEHNR and FQNEAQ (reference sequence). The V end was cut by 5 bases, the J end by 7 bases, with 15 bases between.

J is TRBJ2-3 and V is TRBV6-5; 11 bases are a match to TRBD2. The CDR3 totals 16 residues. Germline values: CDR1 MNHEY, CDR2 SVGAGI. V gave up 2 bases and J gave up 2 bases; unmatched junction bases: 3. Here the CDR3 reads CASSYVSGGATDTQYF. The CDR3 coding sequence is TGTGCCAGCAGTTACGTTAGCGGGGGGGCCACAGATACGCAGTATTTT.